Detailed here is one T cell receptor beta chain. V dropped 4 bases and J dropped 0; count of bases not matched to a gene: 6. The CDR3 runs to 16 residues. CDR1 is SGHRS, CDR2 YFSETQ, per germline. The data were obtained in a study of CD8 T cells in Susac syndrome. With random hexamers, reverse transcription was performed on about 0.45 to 1 ug of RNA. Across 54 Vbeta and 13 Jbeta, TCR beta CDR3 was amplified with immunoSEQ multiplex PCR. TCRdb independently ran MiXCR on the immunoSEQ multiplex PCR reads; one entry per CDR3 protein. This sample carries around 150,000 distinct CDR3 sequences, roughly 96% of them seen once, and the ten largest clones take approximately 0.11%. CD8+ and CD4+ blood T cells underwent TCR beta sequencing.

This TCR was sampled from a human donor with multiple sclerosis. The sample comprised CD4+ T cells from PBMCs. J is TRBJ2-7 and V is TRBV5-1; 11 positions match TRBD2. Here the CDR3 reads CASSGITSGSSYEQYF. The DNA of the CDR3 is TGCGCCAGCAGCGGGATAACTAGCGGGAGCTCCTACGAGCAGTACTTC.